This record concerns one T cell receptor (beta chain) sequence. The antigen remains unidentified. Genomic DNA belonging to each subset was distributed in equal measure over several immunoSEQ plates. Profiled with immunoSEQ multiplex PCR; TCRdb holds only in-frame clones, not every one. The sample yields some 600,000 clones, about 96% seen once. V gave up 4 bases and J gave up 4 bases; unmatched junction bases: 14. Germline V gives CDR1 SGHTS, CDR2 YDEGEE. There are 17 residues in the CDR3. The sample is drawn from a study of shared clonotypes between healthy human individuals. Findings and limits, study-wide: Shared clonotypes: approximately 5% naive CD4, roughly 3.8% naive CD8, less than 2.5% memory CD4, 0.4% memory CD8.

Terminally differentiated effector memory CD45RA+ cells were excluded by CCR7 positive selection of CD45RO-negative cells. Material: naive CD8+ T cells sorted from blood. The receptor was isolated from a woman in her 30s in good health. The chain carries TRBV5-8 and TRBJ1-5, with TRBD1 matching 7 bases. CDR3 residues: CASSPPAARGLNQPQHF. The CDR3 region has the DNA TGTGCCAGCAGCCCGCCCGCGGCCAGGGGGTTAAATCAGCCCCAGCATTTT.